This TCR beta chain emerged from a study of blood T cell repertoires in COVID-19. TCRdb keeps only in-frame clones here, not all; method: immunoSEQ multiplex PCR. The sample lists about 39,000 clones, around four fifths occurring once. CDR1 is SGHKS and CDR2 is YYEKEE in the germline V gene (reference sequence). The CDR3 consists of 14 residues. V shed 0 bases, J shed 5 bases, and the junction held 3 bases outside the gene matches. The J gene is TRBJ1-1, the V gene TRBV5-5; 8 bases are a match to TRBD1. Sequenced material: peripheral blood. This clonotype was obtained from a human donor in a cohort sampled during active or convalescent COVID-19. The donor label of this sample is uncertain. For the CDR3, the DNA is TGTGCCAGCAGCTTGGACAGGGGGAGGACTGAAGCTTTCTTT. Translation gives CASSLDRGRTEAFF.